The rows below give T cell receptor beta chains drawn from one sample of a study of blood T cell repertoires in COVID-19. Assay used: immunoSEQ multiplex PCR; TCRdb lists only in-frame clones, some missing. This table has some 250,000 clones, around 87% appearing once. Sequences were obtained from peripheral blood. Every receptor here comes from a woman between 65 and 79 years old with active or convalescent COVID-19. Both conserved end residues are part of each CDR3. D genes are given only for firm matches. Size is stated for part of the rows, as once, few or many counts, or as a class when the clone is expanded.

j_call clone_size v_call d_call cdr3_nt cdr3_aa
TRBJ1-1 . TRBV7-6 . TGTGCCAGCAGCCAAGGACAGGAAGCTTTCTTT CASSQGQEAFF
TRBJ2-3 . TRBV9 TRBD2 TGTGCCAGCAGCCCGAGACTAGCGGGGAGCACAGATACGCAGTATTTT CASSPRLAGSTDTQYF
TRBJ1-3 once TRBV7-9 . TGTGCCAGCAGCCGGTACGGCGGGGGGTTCTCTGGAAACACCATATATTTT CASSRYGGGFSGNTIYF
TRBJ2-1 . TRBV15 TRBD1 TGTGCCACCAGCTGGGACAGGGAGGCCTACAATGAGCAGTTCTTC CATSWDREAYNEQFF
TRBJ2-5 . TRBV4-2 . TGTGCCAGCAGCCAACGAGCCGCCGGGACCCAGTACTTC CASSQRAAGTQYF
TRBJ2-1 . TRBV19 TRBD2 TGTGCCAGTAGTATTGGACTAGCGGAAAATGAGCAGTTCTTC CASSIGLAENEQFF
TRBJ2-7 . TRBV6-5 . TGTGCCAGCAAGACGGGGTTGTTCTACGAGCAGTACTTC CASKTGLFYEQYF
TRBJ2-7 . TRBV2 TRBD1 TGTGCCAGCAGTGAATTAGACAGGGGAACCTACGAGCAGTACTTC CASSELDRGTYEQYF
TRBJ1-6 . TRBV7-2 TRBD1 TGTGCCAGGTCCACAGGGGGCCCTGGTTCACCCCTCCACTTT CARSTGGPGSPLHF
TRBJ2-3 . TRBV6-5 . TGTGCCAGCAGTTACAGGGCGGGGCCCACAGATACGCAGTATTTT CASSYRAGPTDTQYF
TRBJ2-3 . TRBV11-2 TRBD2 TGTGCCAGCAGCTTTTTCGGGGGGGGTACAGATACGCAGTATTTT CASSFFGGGTDTQYF
TRBJ2-2 . TRBV11-3 . TGTGCCAGCAGCACTCCCCCCCTCGGGAAGGAGCTGTTTTTT CASSTPPLGKELFF
TRBJ1-3 once TRBV7-2 . TGTGCCAGCAGCCCTATTCCCGGAAACACCATATATTTT CASSPIPGNTIYF
TRBJ2-3 . TRBV5-4 . TGTGCCAGCAGCTCGGGGGACTTCAGCGGGTCTGATACGCAGTATTTT CASSSGDFSGSDTQYF
TRBJ1-2 once TRBV6-5 TRBD1 TGTGCCAGCAGTTACTCCCCCACAGGGGCAAATGGCTACACCTTC CASSYSPTGANGYTF
TRBJ1-2 . TRBV11-2 TRBD1 TGTGCCAGCAGCTCCGGGACAGGTCGACTGGGGGGCTACACCTTC CASSSGTGRLGGYTF
TRBJ1-6 . TRBV3-1/TRBV3-2 . TGTGCCAGCAGCCAAGACGAGGGTTCACCCCTCCACTTT CASSQDEGSPLHF
TRBJ1-1 . TRBV9 . TGTGCCAGCACCCCGGACAGAGTGAACACTGAAGCTTTCTTT CASTPDRVNTEAFF
TRBJ2-2 . TRBV5-1 TRBD1 TGCGCCAGCAGCTTGGGTTTTGGACAGGGTGTGGGGAACACCGGGGAGCTGTTTTTT CASSLGFGQGVGNTGELFF
TRBJ1-1 . TRBV4-2 . TGTGCCAGCAGCCGGAACGGAGCTGAAGCTTTCTTT CASSRNGAEAFF
TRBJ2-7 . TRBV9 . TGTGCCAGCAGCGCGTTGGGGGCGACCTACGAGCAGTACTTC CASSALGATYEQYF
TRBJ1-1 . TRBV9 . TGTGCCAGCAGCGTAGTAGTAGGTCCCGGGGGTGAAGCTTTCTTT CASSVVVGPGGEAFF
TRBJ2-1 . TRBV5-1 . TGCGCCAGCAGCTTGGCCGCGGGGGCGCGTGAGCAGTTCTTC CASSLAAGAREQFF
TRBJ1-1 . TRBV14 . TGTGCCAGCAGCCACGCCCGCGAGGCTTTCTTT CASSHAREAFF
TRBJ1-1 . TRBV19 TRBD1 TGTGCCAGTATCCCCCTCCAGGGGGGAATAAAGTTGGGGACTGAAGCTTTCTTT CASIPLQGGIKLGTEAFF
TRBJ1-2 once TRBV18 . TGTGCCAGCTCACTGGTTGGGGACTTCGGTGGCTACACCTTC CASSLVGDFGGYTF
TRBJ1-5 . TRBV4-1 . TGCGCCAGCAGCCAAGTGGGGCGCGGGGGTCAGCCCCAGCATTTT CASSQVGRGGQPQHF